The T cell receptor beta chain described here comes from a study of pediatric ulcerative colitis. Rectal tissue came from one to two pinch biopsies taken at colonoscopy. Sequenced by immunoSEQ multiplex PCR; TCRdb stores in-frame clones only, minus some. This table holds some 50,000 clones, 78% found once. The CDR3 is made up of 14 amino acids. The germline CDR1 and CDR2 sequences are SNHLY and FYNNEI. V shed 9 bases and J shed 4 bases, with 18 bases lying between them. Sequenced material: gut tissue. This chain joins TRBV2 and TRBJ1-1; maybe TRBD1 (5 bases). The sequence was obtained from a girl aged 10 to 17 with moderate ulcerative colitis. CDR3 bases: TGTGCCAGGGGGATGGGGGGAAGGGGCACTGAAGCTTTCTTT. As protein: CARGMGGRGTEAFF.